The 6 T cell receptor beta chains below come from one sample, sequenced in a study of PD-1 blockade in classical Hodgkin lymphoma. The data were produced by immunoSEQ multiplex PCR, yet TCRdb's version contains in-frame clones alone and is incomplete. The sample has some 93,000 clones, about nine tenths seen once. Every one of the patients relapsed after autologous stem cell transplantation (brentuximab vedotin exposure was variable). This specimen consisted of peripheral blood mononuclear cells (PBMCs), obtained at baseline. The receptors shown here come from a human donor with classical Hodgkin lymphoma.

The chain combines TRBV5-1 with TRBJ2-1; TRBD2 might be the D (5 bases). This CDR3 contains 18 residues. The V gene's germline CDR1 is SGHRS and CDR2 YFSETQ. V lost 3 bases and J lost 6, with 25 bases in between. The CDR3 DNA reads as TGCGCCAGCAGCTCGCTTGTGGGGTCGGGATCGCCGGGCAATGAGCAGTTCTTC. Residues: CASSSLVGSGSPGNEQFF.

The chain has TRBV18 and TRBJ2-4, with 10 bases that match TRBD1. This CDR3 comprises 15 residues. The junction had 4 bases not matched to a gene; V was cut back by 3 bases and J by 5 bases. From germline, CDR1 is KGHSH and CDR2 LQKENI. The CDR3 DNA is TGTGCCAGCTCACCCCTAGGGACAGGGGAAAACATTCAGTACTTC. This codes for CASSPLGTGENIQYF.

The chain is built from TRBV29-1 and TRBJ2-7; D is perhaps TRBD1 (5 bases). V shed 3 bases and J shed 2 bases, with 14 bases lying between them. The germline V gene has CDR1 SQVTM and CDR2 ANQGSEA. The CDR3 extends over 14 amino acids. The CDR3 protein is CSVDQKGFTYEQYF. The CDR3 DNA sequence: TGCAGCGTTGATCAAAAGGGGTTCACCTACGAGCAGTACTTC.

CDR3 residues: CASSVGTSGPDTQYF. CDR3 in DNA: TGCGCCAGCAGCGTTGGTACTTCGGGGCCAGATACGCAGTATTTT. The V call is TRBV5-1, the J call TRBJ2-3; D may be TRBD1 or TRBD2 (5 bases each). The V gene lost 4 bases and the J gene lost 4 bases, with 16 bases spanning the gap. CDR1 SGHRS and CDR2 YFSETQ come from the germline V gene. The CDR3 has 15 residues.

The rearrangement joins TRBV6-6 to TRBJ1-1; unclear D gene. Looked up from germline, CDR1 is MNHNY and CDR2 is SVGAGI (reference sequence). This CDR3 region has 14 residues. Trimming cost V 0 bases and J 2 bases, with 7 bases left between them. The CDR3 protein is CASSYSPVNTEAFF. The DNA of the CDR3 is TGTGCCAGCAGTTACTCGCCAGTAAACACTGAAGCTTTCTTT.

This clone was recorded once. V is TRBV28 and J is TRBJ2-3; D is perhaps TRBD2 (5 bases). V was pared by 4 bases and J by 6 bases, with 26 bases between. Per germline, CDR1 MDHEN and CDR2 SYDVKM. The CDR3 totals 18 residues. The CDR3 nucleotides read TGTGCCAGCAGTTCCATTTATTCAGGCCAAGAACCGGGGGATACGCAGTATTTT. Translating gives CASSSIYSGQEPGDTQYF.